Listed below are T cell receptor beta chains from one sample, sequenced in a study of T cells after yellow fever vaccination. MiXCR, run by TCRdb on the 5' RACE reads, gives a single entry per CDR3 protein. The sample contains hundreds of thousands of distinct CDR3 sequences, roughly 19% of which appear only once. The source material was PBMCs, sampled 15 days after the yellow fever booster vaccination. The receptors here all came from a man aged 25-45 years who received the YFV17D yellow fever vaccine. Each CDR3 is given with its conserved first and last residue. The D gene is left open where the match is weak. A row's size may be missing; if present it is once, few, many or a size class.

once	TRBV29-1	TRBJ2-7	-	CSVEAVDEQYF	TGCAGCGTTGAGGCGGTAGACGAGCAGTACTTC
few	TRBV12-3/TRBV12-4	TRBJ2-1	TRBD2	CASSLPWRERPYNEQFF	TGTGCCAGCAGTTTACCGTGGCGGGAGAGGCCCTACAATGAGCAGTTCTTC
-	TRBV6-5	TRBJ2-1	TRBD1	CASSYSGTGRYEQFF	TGTGCCAGCAGTTACTCCGGGACAGGGCGGTATGAGCAGTTCTTC
-	TRBV12-3/TRBV12-4	TRBJ1-6	-	CASSFYNSPLHF	TGTGCCAGCAGTTTTTATAATTCACCCCTCCACTTT
-	TRBV9	TRBJ1-5	TRBD1	CASSVTGGAGQPQHF	TGTGCCAGCAGCGTCACAGGGGGCGCGGGTCAGCCCCAGCATTTT
few	TRBV24-1	TRBJ2-7	TRBD2	CATSDPRWTSGPSSYEQYF	TGTGCCACCAGTGATCCGAGGTGGACTAGCGGTCCGAGCTCCTACGAGCAGTACTTC
-	TRBV3-1	TRBJ2-7	TRBD2	CASSPSGSLGEQYF	TGTGCCAGCAGCCCCAGCGGGAGTTTGGGCGAGCAGTACTTC
few	TRBV9	TRBJ1-2	TRBD1	CASSADLGQGIWYGYTF	TGTGCCAGCAGCGCGGACCTGGGACAGGGGATTTGGTATGGCTACACCTTC
few	TRBV3-1	TRBJ2-7	TRBD2	CASSQAGGSEQYF	TGTGCCAGCAGCCAAGCGGGAGGAAGCGAGCAGTACTTC
-	TRBV19	TRBJ2-7	TRBD2	CASSWLAESSYEQYF	TGTGCCAGTAGTTGGCTAGCGGAAAGCTCCTACGAGCAGTACTTC
-	TRBV5-4	TRBJ2-6	-	CASSFRRHSGANVLTF	TGTGCCAGCAGCTTTAGACGGCACTCTGGGGCCAACGTCCTGACTTTC
-	TRBV5-1	TRBJ2-7	-	CASSLASSTYEQYF	TGCGCCAGCAGCTTGGCCTCATCTACCTACGAGCAGTACTTC
-	TRBV7-9	TRBJ1-1	-	CASSFTSTEAFF	TGTGCCAGCAGCTTCACAAGCACTGAAGCTTTCTTT
few	TRBV12-3/TRBV12-4	TRBJ2-3	-	CASSLGRVTDTQYF	TGTGCCAGCAGTTTGGGACGGGTCACAGATACGCAGTATTTT
-	TRBV20-1	TRBJ2-1	TRBD1	CSARDGGQGRAEQFF	TGCAGTGCTAGAGATGGTGGACAGGGTCGCGCTGAGCAGTTCTTC
many	TRBV2	TRBJ2-5	-	CASSGRYQETQYF	TGTGCCAGCAGTGGACGGTACCAAGAGACCCAGTACTTC
few	TRBV28	TRBJ2-6	-	CASSLSFGGFDSGANVLTF	TGTGCCAGCAGTTTATCGTTTGGGGGTTTTGACTCTGGGGCCAACGTCCTGACTTTC
-	TRBV20-1	TRBJ2-5	-	CSASILGEETQYF	TGCAGTGCTAGCATCTTAGGGGAAGAGACCCAGTACTTC
-	TRBV7-2	TRBJ2-7	TRBD2	CASSQPGLALSYEQYF	TGTGCCAGCAGCCAACCGGGACTAGCTCTTAGCTACGAGCAGTACTTC
few	TRBV7-9	TRBJ2-7	-	CASSGANEQYF	TGTGCCAGCAGTGGGGCGAACGAGCAGTACTTC
few	TRBV7-9	TRBJ2-7	-	CASSAPRGTYEQYF	TGTGCCAGCAGCGCCCCTCGCGGGACCTACGAGCAGTACTTC
few	TRBV20-1	TRBJ1-6	-	CSAKFPGDNSPLHF	TGCAGTGCTAAGTTTCCAGGAGATAATTCACCCCTCCACTTT
few	TRBV20-1	TRBJ2-7	TRBD2	CSASASGRILYF	TGCAGTGCTAGCGCTAGCGGGAGGATCCTGTACTTC
-	TRBV20-1	TRBJ2-1	-	CSAKRGPPRAYNEQFF	TGCAGTGCTAAAAGAGGGCCTCCACGGGCCTACAATGAGCAGTTCTTC
few	TRBV20-1	TRBJ2-5	TRBD1	CSARDRGQGAWTQYF	TGCAGTGCTAGAGATCGAGGGCAGGGGGCTTGGACCCAGTACTTC
-	TRBV7-2	TRBJ2-1	TRBD1	CASSLTGLTEQFF	TGTGCCAGCAGCTTGACAGGGTTGACTGAGCAGTTCTTC
-	TRBV29-1	TRBJ2-7	TRBD1	CSVGETGWEQYF	TGCAGCGTTGGGGAGACAGGGTGGGAGCAGTACTTC
few	TRBV7-2	TRBJ1-1	-	CASSLNVVTEAFF	TGTGCCAGCAGCTTAAACGTCGTCACAGAAGCTTTCTTT
-	TRBV12-3/TRBV12-4	TRBJ2-2	-	CASSLWFGIGAGELFF	TGTGCCAGCAGTTTGTGGTTCGGGATCGGAGCCGGGGAGCTGTTTTTT
-	TRBV25-1	TRBJ1-2	-	CASIGGSGYGYTF	TGTGCCAGCATTGGGGGCTCTGGCTATGGCTACACCTTC
-	TRBV11-3	TRBJ2-1	TRBD2	CASSSKRGPYNEQFF	TGTGCCAGCAGCTCCAAGCGGGGGCCTTACAATGAGCAGTTCTTC
-	TRBV5-6	TRBJ1-1	-	CASSFGSAEAFF	TGTGCCAGCAGCTTCGGATCGGCTGAAGCTTTCTTT
-	TRBV20-1	TRBJ2-3	TRBD2	CSATGLAGEGTDTQYF	TGCAGTGCTACCGGACTAGCGGGAGAGGGCACAGATACGCAGTATTTT
few	TRBV20-1	TRBJ2-5	-	CSARVIAAQETQYF	TGCAGTGCTAGAGTTATAGCGGCCCAAGAGACCCAGTACTTC
-	TRBV11-2	TRBJ1-2	TRBD1	CASSSGTDEGYTF	TGTGCCAGCAGCTCCGGGACAGACGAGGGCTACACTTTC
-	TRBV6-1	TRBJ2-5	-	CASMGGQALNTQYF	TGTGCCAGCATGGGTGGGCAGGCCCTTAACACCCAGTACTTC
few	TRBV7-3	TRBJ1-1	-	CASSLNPRENTEAFF	TGTGCCAGCAGCTTAAATCCCCGTGAGAACACTGAAGCTTTCTTT